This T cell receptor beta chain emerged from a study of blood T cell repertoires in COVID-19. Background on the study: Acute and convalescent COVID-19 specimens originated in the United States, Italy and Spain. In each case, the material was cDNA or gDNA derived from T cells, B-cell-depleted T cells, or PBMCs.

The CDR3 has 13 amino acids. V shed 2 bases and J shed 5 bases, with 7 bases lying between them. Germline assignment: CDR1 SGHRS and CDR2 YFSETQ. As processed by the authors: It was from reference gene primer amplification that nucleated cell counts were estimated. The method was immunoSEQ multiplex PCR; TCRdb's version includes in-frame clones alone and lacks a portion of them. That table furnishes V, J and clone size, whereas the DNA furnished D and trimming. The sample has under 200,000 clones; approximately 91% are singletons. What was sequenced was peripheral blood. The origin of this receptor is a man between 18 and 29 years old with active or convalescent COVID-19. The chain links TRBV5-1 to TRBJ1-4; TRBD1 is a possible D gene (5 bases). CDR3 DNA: TGCGCCAGCAGCTTCGACAGCAATGAAAAACTGTTTTTT. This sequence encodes CASSFDSNEKLFF.